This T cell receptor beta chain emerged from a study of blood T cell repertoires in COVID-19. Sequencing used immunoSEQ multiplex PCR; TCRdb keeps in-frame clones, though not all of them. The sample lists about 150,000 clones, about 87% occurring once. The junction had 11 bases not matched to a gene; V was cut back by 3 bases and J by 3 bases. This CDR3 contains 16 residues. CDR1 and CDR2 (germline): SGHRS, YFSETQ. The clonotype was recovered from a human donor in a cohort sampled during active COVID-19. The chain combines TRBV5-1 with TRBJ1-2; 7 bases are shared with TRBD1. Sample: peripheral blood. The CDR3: CASSSPGRQGDYGYTF. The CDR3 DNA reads TGCGCCAGCAGCTCCCCAGGTCGACAGGGCGACTATGGCTACACCTTC.